A selection of T cell receptor beta chains follows, all from one sample in a study of blood T cell repertoires in COVID-19. Clones were read by immunoSEQ multiplex PCR, and TCRdb kept only the in-frame ones, dropping some. Among tens of thousands of clones listed, around 82% were seen once. Specimen: peripheral blood. All receptors derive from a woman over 75 with acute or convalescent COVID-19. Both conserved end residues are part of each CDR3. The D gene is left open where the match is weak. The size field is filled for only some rows; it gives once, few, many or a size class.

cdr3_aa,cdr3_nt,clone_size,v_call,j_call,d_call
CASSPGGAAQLYGYTF,TGTGCCAGCAGCCCAGGCGGAGCGGCACAGCTCTATGGCTACACCTTC,-,TRBV7-2,TRBJ1-2,-
CASSLQTGGDEQYF,TGTGCCAGCAGCTTACAGACAGGGGGAGACGAGCAGTACTTC,-,TRBV11-2,TRBJ2-7,TRBD1
CASSLLTNTIYF,TGTGCCAGCAGCTTACTAACAAACACCATATATTTT,few,TRBV7-9,TRBJ1-3,-
CASSYGTSPTQETQYF,TGTGCCAGCAGCTACGGGACTAGCCCGACGCAAGAGACCCAGTACTTC,-,TRBV7-9,TRBJ2-5,TRBD2
CASSRPPGGLGGELFF,TGTGCCAGCAGCAGGCCCCCGGGGGGGCTTGGCGGGGAGCTGTTTTTT,-,TRBV13,TRBJ2-2,TRBD2
CASSFRTGNSPLHF,TGTGCCAGCAGTTTTAGGACAGGGAATTCACCCCTCCACTTT,few,TRBV27,TRBJ1-6,TRBD1
CASRIQGARGYTF,TGTGCCAGCAGAATACAGGGGGCGAGGGGCTACACCTTC,-,TRBV6-5,TRBJ1-2,TRBD1
CASSDRDRGGYTF,TGTGCCAGCAGTGACCGGGACAGGGGTGGCTACACCTTC,-,TRBV6-1,TRBJ1-2,TRBD1
CASSPQRGRVETQYF,TGTGCCAGTAGTCCCCAAAGGGGGCGCGTGGAGACCCAGTACTTC,-,TRBV19,TRBJ2-5,TRBD1
CASSSGTSGTYEQYF,TGTGCCAGCAGCTCCGGGACTAGCGGCACCTACGAGCAGTACTTC,-,TRBV6-2/TRBV6-3,TRBJ2-7,TRBD2
CASKAGGNPTTDTQYF,TGTGCCAGTAAGGCAGGAGGGAATCCGACCACAGATACGCAGTATTTT,-,TRBV19,TRBJ2-3,-
CASSERETQYF,TGTGCCAGCAGTGAACGGGAGACCCAGTACTTC,-,TRBV2,TRBJ2-5,-